A single T cell receptor (beta chain) is shown here with its context. Its matching antigen is unknown. Clones were sequenced by immunoSEQ multiplex PCR, and TCRdb holds only the in-frame ones, with some missing. The sample lists 150,000 to 200,000 clones, over 80% occurring once. Trimming at V came to 1 base and at J to 3 bases, leaving 2 bases not matched to a gene. The CDR3 totals 15 residues. Germline V gene sequence: CDR1 LGHDT, CDR2 YNNKEL (reference sequence). This sample was included in a study of T cell responses to AZD1222 COVID-19 vaccine. Overall study results and limits: At baseline, seropositivity was found in only a handful of AZD1222 recipients. Females outnumbered males among donors, who were mostly white British; clonal diversity was possibly underestimated. Increases in Spike-specific TCR breadth and depth were seen after two AZD1222 doses. Close to half of spike-specific TCRs reportedly recognize unmutated variant regions.

This clonotype was obtained from an adult who received the MenACWY meningococcal vaccine as a control. The sample was peripheral blood, taken 28 days after the second dose of the MenACWY control vaccine. J is TRBJ1-2 and V is TRBV3-1 (or the pseudogene TRBV3-2); 10 positions agree with TRBD1. CDR3 residues: CASSQGQGAYYGYTF. CDR3 coding DNA: TGTGCCAGCAGCCAAGGACAGGGGGCATACTATGGCTACACCTTC.